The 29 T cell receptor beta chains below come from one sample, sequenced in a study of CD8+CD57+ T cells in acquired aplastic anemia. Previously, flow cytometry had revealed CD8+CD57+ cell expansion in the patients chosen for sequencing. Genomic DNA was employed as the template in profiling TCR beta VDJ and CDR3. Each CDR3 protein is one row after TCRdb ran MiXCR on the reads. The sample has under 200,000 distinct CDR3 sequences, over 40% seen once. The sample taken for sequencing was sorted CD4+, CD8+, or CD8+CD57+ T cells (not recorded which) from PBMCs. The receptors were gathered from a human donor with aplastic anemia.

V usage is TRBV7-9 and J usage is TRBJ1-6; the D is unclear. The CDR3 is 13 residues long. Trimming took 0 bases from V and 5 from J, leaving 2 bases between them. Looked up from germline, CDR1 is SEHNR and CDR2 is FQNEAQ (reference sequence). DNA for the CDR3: TGTGCCAGCAGCTTAGCTAATAATTCACCCCTCCACTTT. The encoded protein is CASSLANNSPLHF.

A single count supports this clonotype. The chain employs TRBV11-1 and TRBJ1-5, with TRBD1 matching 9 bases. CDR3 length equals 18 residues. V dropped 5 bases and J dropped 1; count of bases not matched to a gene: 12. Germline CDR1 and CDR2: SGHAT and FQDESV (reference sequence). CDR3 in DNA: TGTGCCAGCAGCCCGATACAGGGGGCGAGTGACAGCAATCAGCCCCAGCATTTT. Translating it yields CASSPIQGASDSNQPQHF.

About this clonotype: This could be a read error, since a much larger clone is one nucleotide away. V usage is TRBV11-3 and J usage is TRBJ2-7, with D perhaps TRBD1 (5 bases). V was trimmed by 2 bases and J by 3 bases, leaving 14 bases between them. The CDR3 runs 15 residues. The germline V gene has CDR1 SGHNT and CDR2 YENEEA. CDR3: CASSLFPGQVYEQYV. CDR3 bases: TGTGCCAGCAGCTTATTCCCCGGACAAGTCTACGAGCAGTACGTC.

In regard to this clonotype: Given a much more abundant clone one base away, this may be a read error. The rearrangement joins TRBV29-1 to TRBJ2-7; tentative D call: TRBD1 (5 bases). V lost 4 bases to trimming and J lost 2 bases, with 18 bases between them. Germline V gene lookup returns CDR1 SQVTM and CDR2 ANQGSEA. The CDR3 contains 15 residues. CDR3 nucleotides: TGCAGCGTTGCCGCGTCCCCTGACAGCCCCTACGAGCAGTACTTC. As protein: CSVAASPDSPYEQYF.

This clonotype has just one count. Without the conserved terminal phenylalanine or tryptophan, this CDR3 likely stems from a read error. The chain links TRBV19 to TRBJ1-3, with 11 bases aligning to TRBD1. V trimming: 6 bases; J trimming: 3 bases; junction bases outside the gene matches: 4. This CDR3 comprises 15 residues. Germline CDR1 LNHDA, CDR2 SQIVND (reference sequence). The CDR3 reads CASSGTGGGGNTIYL. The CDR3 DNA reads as TGTGCCAGTAGCGGGACAGGGGGAGGTGGAAACACCATATATCTT.

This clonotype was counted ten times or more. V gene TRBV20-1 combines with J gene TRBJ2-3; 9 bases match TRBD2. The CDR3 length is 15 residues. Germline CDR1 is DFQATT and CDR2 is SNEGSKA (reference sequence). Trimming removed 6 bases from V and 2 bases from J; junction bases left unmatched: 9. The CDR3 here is CSAKTPSGNTDTQYF. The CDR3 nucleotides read TGCAGTGCGAAAACTCCTAGCGGGAACACAGATACGCAGTATTTT.

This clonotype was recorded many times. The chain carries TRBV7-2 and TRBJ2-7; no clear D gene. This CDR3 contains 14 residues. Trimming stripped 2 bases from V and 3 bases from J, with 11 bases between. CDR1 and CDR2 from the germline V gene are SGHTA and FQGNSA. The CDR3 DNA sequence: TGTGCCAGCAGCTTAAACCATCAATTCTACGAGCAGTACGTC. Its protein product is CASSLNHQFYEQYV.

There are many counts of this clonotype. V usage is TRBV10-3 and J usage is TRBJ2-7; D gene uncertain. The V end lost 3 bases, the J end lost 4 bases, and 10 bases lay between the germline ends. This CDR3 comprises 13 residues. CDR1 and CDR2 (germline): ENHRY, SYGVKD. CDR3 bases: TGTGCCATCAGTGAAGAGCCAGCATACGAGCAGTACTTC. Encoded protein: CAISEEPAYEQYF.

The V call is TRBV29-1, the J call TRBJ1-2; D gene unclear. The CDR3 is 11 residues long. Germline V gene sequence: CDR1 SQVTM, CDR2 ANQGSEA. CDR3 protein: CTDPGQRGYTF. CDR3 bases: TGCACCGATCCGGGTCAAAGGGGCTACACCTTC.

The CDR3 loop is CASGGRASYEQYF. DNA for the CDR3: TGTGCCAGCGGGGGACGGGCTTCCTACGAGCAGTACTTC. The chain recombines TRBV7-8 with TRBJ2-7, with D perhaps TRBD1 or TRBD2 (5 bases each). The germline V and J ends were trimmed by 8 bases and 1 base, with 12 bases remaining between them. The CDR3 is 13 residues long. Germline CDR1 reads SGHVS; CDR2 reads FQNEAQ.

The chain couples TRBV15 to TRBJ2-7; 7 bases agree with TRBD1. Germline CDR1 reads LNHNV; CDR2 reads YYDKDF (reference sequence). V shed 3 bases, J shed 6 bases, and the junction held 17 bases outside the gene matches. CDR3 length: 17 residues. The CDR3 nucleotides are TGTGCCACCAGCAGTGTGAGGTCAGGGGGAGTGAGTCCCGAGCAGTACTTC. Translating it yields CATSSVRSGGVSPEQYF.

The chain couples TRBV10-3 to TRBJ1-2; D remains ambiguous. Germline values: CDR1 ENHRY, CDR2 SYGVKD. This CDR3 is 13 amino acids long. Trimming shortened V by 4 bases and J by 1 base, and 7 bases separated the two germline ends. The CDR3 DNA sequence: TGTGCCATCAGTGGAGTGCTTAACTATGGCTACACCTTC. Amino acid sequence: CAISGVLNYGYTF.

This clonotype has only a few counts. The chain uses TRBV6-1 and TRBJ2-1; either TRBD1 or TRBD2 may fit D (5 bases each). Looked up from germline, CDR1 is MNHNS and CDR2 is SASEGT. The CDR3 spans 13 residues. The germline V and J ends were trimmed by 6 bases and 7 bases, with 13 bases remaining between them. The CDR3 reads CASRGTTANEQFF. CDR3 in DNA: TGTGCCAGCAGGGGGACCACGGCGAATGAGCAGTTCTTC.

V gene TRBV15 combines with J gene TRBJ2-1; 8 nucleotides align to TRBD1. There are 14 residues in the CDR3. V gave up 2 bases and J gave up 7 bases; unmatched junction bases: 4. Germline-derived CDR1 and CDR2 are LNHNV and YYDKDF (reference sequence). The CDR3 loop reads CATSRQGARNEQFF. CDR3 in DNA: TGTGCCACCAGCAGACAGGGGGCTCGGAATGAGCAGTTCTTC.

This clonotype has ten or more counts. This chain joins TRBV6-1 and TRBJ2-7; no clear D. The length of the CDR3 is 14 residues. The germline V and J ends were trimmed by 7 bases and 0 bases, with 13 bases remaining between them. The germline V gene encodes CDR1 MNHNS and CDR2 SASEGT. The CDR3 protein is CASITEFPSYEQYF. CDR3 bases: TGTGCCAGCATCACCGAGTTCCCCTCCTACGAGCAGTACTTC.

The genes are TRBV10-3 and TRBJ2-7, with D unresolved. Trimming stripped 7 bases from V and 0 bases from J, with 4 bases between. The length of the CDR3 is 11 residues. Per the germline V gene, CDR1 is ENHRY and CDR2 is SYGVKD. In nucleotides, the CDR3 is TGTGCCATCACAGACTCCTACGAGCAGTACTTC. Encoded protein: CAITDSYEQYF.

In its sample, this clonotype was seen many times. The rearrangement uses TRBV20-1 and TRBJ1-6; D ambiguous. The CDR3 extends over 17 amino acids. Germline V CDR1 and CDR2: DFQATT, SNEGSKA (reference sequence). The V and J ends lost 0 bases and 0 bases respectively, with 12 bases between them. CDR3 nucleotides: TGCAGTGCTAGAGATCATGGGTCCGACTCCTATAATTCACCCCTCCACTTT. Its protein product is CSARDHGSDSYNSPLHF.

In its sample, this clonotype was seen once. The CDR3 sequence is CATSTGGLYNEQFF. CDR3 in DNA: TGTGCCACCTCAACCGGGGGCCTTTACAATGAGCAGTTCTTC. The chain joins TRBV10-3 to TRBJ2-1; D possibly uses TRBD1 or TRBD2 (6 bases each). V shed 10 bases and J shed 4 bases, with 17 bases lying between them. This CDR3 has 14 amino acids. CDR1 is ENHRY and CDR2 is SYGVKD in the germline V gene.

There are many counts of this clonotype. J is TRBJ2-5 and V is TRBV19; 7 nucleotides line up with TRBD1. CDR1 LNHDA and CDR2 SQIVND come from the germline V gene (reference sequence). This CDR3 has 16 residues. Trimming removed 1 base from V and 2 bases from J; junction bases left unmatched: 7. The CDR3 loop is CASSIVGTALQETQYF. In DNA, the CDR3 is TGTGCCAGTAGTATAGTGGGGACAGCTCTTCAAGAGACCCAGTACTTC.

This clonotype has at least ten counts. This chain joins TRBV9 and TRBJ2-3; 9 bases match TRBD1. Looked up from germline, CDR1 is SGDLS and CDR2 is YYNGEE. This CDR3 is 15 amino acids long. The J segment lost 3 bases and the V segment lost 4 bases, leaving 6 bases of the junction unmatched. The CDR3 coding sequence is TGTGCCAGCAGCCTAAGACAGGGGGGGACAGATACGCAGTATTTT. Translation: CASSLRQGGTDTQYF.

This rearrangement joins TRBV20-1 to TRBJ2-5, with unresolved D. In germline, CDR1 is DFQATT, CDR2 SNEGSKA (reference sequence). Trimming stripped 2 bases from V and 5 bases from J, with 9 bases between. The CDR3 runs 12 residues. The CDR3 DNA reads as TGCAGTGCTAGACGAACTGGGGAGACCCAGTACTTC. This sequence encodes CSARRTGETQYF.

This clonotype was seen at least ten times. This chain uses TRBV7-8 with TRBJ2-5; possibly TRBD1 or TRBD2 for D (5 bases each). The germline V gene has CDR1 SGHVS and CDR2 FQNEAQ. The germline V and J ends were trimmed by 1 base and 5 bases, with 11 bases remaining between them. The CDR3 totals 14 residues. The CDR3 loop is CASSLVGGAETQYF. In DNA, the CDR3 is TGTGCCAGCAGCTTAGTTGGGGGAGCGGAGACCCAGTACTTC.

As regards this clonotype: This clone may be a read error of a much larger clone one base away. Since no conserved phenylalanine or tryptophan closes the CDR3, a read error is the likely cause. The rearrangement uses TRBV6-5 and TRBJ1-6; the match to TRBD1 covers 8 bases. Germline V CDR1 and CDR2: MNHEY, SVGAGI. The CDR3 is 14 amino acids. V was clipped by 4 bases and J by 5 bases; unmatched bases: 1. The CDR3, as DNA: TGTGCCAGCAGTTGGACAGGGAATAATTCACCCCTCCACTCT. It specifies CASSWTGNNSPLHS.

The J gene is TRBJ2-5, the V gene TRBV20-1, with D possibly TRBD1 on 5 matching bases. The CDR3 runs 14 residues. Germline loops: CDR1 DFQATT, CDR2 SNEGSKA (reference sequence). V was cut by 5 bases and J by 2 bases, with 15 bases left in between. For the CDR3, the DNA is TGCAGTGCTTCCGGACAAGCAAGTCAAGAGACCCAGTACTTC. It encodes CSASGQASQETQYF.

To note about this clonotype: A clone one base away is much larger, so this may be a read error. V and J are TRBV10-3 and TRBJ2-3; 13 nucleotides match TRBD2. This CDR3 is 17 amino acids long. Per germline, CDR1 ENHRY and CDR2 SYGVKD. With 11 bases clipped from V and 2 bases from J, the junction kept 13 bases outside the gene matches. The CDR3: CAGSYGLAGANTDTQYF. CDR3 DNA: TGTGCCGGCAGTTACGGACTAGCGGGGGCCAACACAGATACGCAGTATTTT.

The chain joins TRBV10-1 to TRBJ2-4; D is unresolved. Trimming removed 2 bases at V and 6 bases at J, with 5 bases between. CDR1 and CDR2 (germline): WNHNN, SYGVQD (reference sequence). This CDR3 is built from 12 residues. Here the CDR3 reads CASSEDLNIQYF. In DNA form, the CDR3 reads TGCGCCAGCAGTGAGGACTTAAACATTCAGTACTTC.

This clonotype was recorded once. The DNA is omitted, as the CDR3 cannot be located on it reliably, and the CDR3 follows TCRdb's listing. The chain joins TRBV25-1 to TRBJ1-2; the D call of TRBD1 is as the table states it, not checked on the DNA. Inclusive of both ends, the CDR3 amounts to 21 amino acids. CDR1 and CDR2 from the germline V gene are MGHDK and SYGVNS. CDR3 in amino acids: CASSEEWANVLTFGAGRSYTF.

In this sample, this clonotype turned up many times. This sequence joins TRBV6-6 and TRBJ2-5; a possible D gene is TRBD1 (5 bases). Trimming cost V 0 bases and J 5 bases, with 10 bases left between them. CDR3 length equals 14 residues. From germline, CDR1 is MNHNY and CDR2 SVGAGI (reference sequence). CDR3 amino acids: CASSYSTYRETQYF. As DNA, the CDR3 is TGTGCCAGCAGTTACTCGACCTACAGGGAGACCCAGTACTTC.

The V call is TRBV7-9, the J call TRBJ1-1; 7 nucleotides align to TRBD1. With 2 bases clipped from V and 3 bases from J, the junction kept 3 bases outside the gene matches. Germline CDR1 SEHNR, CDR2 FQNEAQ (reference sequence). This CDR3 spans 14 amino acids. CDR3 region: CASSLRRGHTEAFF. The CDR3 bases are TGTGCCAGCAGCTTACGTAGGGGGCACACTGAAGCTTTCTTT. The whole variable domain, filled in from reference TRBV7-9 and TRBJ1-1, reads DTGVSQNPRHKITKRGQNVTFRCDPISEHNRLYWYRQTLGQGPEFLTYFQNEAQLEKSRLLSDRFSAERPKGSFSTLEIQRTEQGDSAMYLCASSLRRGHTEAFFGQGTRLTVV.